The entry that follows covers one TCR beta chain sequence. TCRdb redid the calling of the RT-PCR reads with MiXCR, one entry per CDR3 protein. The data show about a million distinct CDR3 sequences, around 17% seen once. This sample is drawn from a study of patients and donors after allogeneic stem cell transplantation. This CDR3 has 15 amino acids. Trimming removed 3 bases at V and 5 bases at J, with 14 bases between. The chain carries TRBV12-3 or TRBV12-4 and TRBJ1-5; maybe TRBD1 (6 bases). The sequenced sample was blood, either unsorted or a sorted T cell fraction (not recorded which). The sequence was obtained from a human donor who was either an allogeneic HSCT recipient or a stem cell or donor lymphocyte infusion donor (not recorded which). It is not recorded whose cells these are; they may come from a transplant donor. The CDR3 DNA is TGTGCCAGCAGTTTTCGGGGGGGCACCCATCAGCCCCAGCATTTT. It is translated as CASSFRGGTHQPQHF.